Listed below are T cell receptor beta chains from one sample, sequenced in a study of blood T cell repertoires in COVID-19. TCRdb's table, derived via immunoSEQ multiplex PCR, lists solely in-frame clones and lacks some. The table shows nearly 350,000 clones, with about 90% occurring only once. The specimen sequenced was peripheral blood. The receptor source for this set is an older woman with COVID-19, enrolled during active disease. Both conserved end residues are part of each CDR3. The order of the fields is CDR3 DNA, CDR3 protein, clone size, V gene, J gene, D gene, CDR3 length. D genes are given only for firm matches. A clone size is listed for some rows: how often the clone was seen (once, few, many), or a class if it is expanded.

cdr3_nt: TGTGCCAGCAGTCGGACAGGGGGCTCAAATGAAAAACTGTTTTTT; cdr3_aa: CASSRTGGSNEKLFF; clone_size: .; v_call: TRBV6-5; j_call: TRBJ1-4; d_call: TRBD1; cdr3_length: 15
cdr3_nt: TGTGCCAGCAGATACACAGGGCAAGGGTACTATGGCTACACCTTC; cdr3_aa: CASRYTGQGYYGYTF; clone_size: .; v_call: TRBV27; j_call: TRBJ1-2; d_call: .; cdr3_length: 15
cdr3_nt: TGTGCCAGCGAGGTAGCGGGGGGGCGGGAAGATACGCAGTATTTT; cdr3_aa: CASEVAGGREDTQYF; clone_size: .; v_call: TRBV28; j_call: TRBJ2-3; d_call: TRBD2; cdr3_length: 15
cdr3_nt: TGTGCCAGTGGGACGCTCGGGGGGGACACTGAAGCTTTCTTT; cdr3_aa: CASGTLGGDTEAFF; clone_size: few; v_call: TRBV19; j_call: TRBJ1-1; d_call: .; cdr3_length: 14
cdr3_nt: TGTGCCAGTTGGGACAGATTCTACGAGCAGTACTTC; cdr3_aa: CASWDRFYEQYF; clone_size: .; v_call: TRBV6-5; j_call: TRBJ2-7; d_call: TRBD1; cdr3_length: 12
cdr3_nt: TGCGCCAGCAGTGAGTCGTCAGTCGACACAGATACGCAGTATTTT; cdr3_aa: CASSESSVDTDTQYF; clone_size: .; v_call: TRBV10-1; j_call: TRBJ2-3; d_call: .; cdr3_length: 15
cdr3_nt: TGCGCCAGCAGCTTCCAGGGGGACACTGAAGCTTTCTTT; cdr3_aa: CASSFQGDTEAFF; clone_size: .; v_call: TRBV5-1; j_call: TRBJ1-1; d_call: TRBD1; cdr3_length: 13
cdr3_nt: TGTGCCAGCAGCTTGTATACAGGTGACTCCTATAATTCACCCCTCCACTTT; cdr3_aa: CASSLYTGDSYNSPLHF; clone_size: .; v_call: TRBV5-8; j_call: TRBJ1-6; d_call: .; cdr3_length: 17
cdr3_nt: TGTGCCAGCAGCTCCGGGACAGCTGAAGCTTTCTTT; cdr3_aa: CASSSGTAEAFF; clone_size: .; v_call: TRBV7-6; j_call: TRBJ1-1; d_call: TRBD1; cdr3_length: 12
cdr3_nt: TGTGCCAGCTCACCACCCCCGGACAGGGAAGCTAATGGCTACACCTTC; cdr3_aa: CASSPPPDREANGYTF; clone_size: .; v_call: TRBV18; j_call: TRBJ1-2; d_call: TRBD1; cdr3_length: 16
cdr3_nt: TGTGCCAGTGGAGACAGGTTTTGGGGCTACACCTTC; cdr3_aa: CASGDRFWGYTF; clone_size: few; v_call: TRBV19; j_call: TRBJ1-2; d_call: .; cdr3_length: 12
cdr3_nt: TGCGCCAGCAGCCAGGGAAAACAGACAGGGGCCACTTTACTAGCCAAAAACATTCAGTACTTC; cdr3_aa: CASSQGKQTGATLLAKNIQYF; clone_size: .; v_call: TRBV23-1; j_call: TRBJ2-4; d_call: TRBD1; cdr3_length: 21
cdr3_nt: TGTGCCAGTAGCGCCGGACTTAATGAAAAACTGTTTTTT; cdr3_aa: CASSAGLNEKLFF; clone_size: .; v_call: TRBV19; j_call: TRBJ1-4; d_call: .; cdr3_length: 13
cdr3_nt: TGCGCCAGCAGCCCCCAGGGGCAAATTAGCACAGATACGCAGTATTTT; cdr3_aa: CASSPQGQISTDTQYF; clone_size: .; v_call: TRBV5-1; j_call: TRBJ2-3; d_call: .; cdr3_length: 16
cdr3_nt: TGCAGCGCGACAGGGGGCCTTACTGGAAACACCATATATTTT; cdr3_aa: CSATGGLTGNTIYF; clone_size: .; v_call: TRBV29-1; j_call: TRBJ1-3; d_call: TRBD1; cdr3_length: 14
cdr3_nt: TGCGCCAGCAGCCAAGATGCGGCCTACTCCTATAATTCACCCCTCCACTTT; cdr3_aa: CASSQDAAYSYNSPLHF; clone_size: .; v_call: TRBV4-3; j_call: TRBJ1-6; d_call: .; cdr3_length: 17
cdr3_nt: TGTGCCAGCAGCCCCCGGCAGGAACTGGACAATGAGCAGTTCTTC; cdr3_aa: CASSPRQELDNEQFF; clone_size: .; v_call: TRBV7-2; j_call: TRBJ2-1; d_call: .; cdr3_length: 15
cdr3_nt: TGTGCCAGCTCACCATTTTTCAGGGTCAACACTGAAGCTTTCTTT; cdr3_aa: CASSPFFRVNTEAFF; clone_size: .; v_call: TRBV18; j_call: TRBJ1-1; d_call: .; cdr3_length: 15
cdr3_nt: TGTGCCAGCAGCCAAGAATGGCAGGGAAGCCCTGGAAACACCATATATTTT; cdr3_aa: CASSQEWQGSPGNTIYF; clone_size: .; v_call: TRBV14; j_call: TRBJ1-3; d_call: .; cdr3_length: 17
cdr3_nt: TGTGCCACCAGAGGTGGCGGAATCAATAGCAATCAGCCCCAGCATTTT; cdr3_aa: CATRGGGINSNQPQHF; clone_size: .; v_call: TRBV19; j_call: TRBJ1-5; d_call: .; cdr3_length: 16
cdr3_nt: TGTGCCAGCAGGCGGGCAGAGGAGAATCAGCCCCAGCATTTT; cdr3_aa: CASRRAEENQPQHF; clone_size: .; v_call: TRBV6-6; j_call: TRBJ1-5; d_call: .; cdr3_length: 14
cdr3_nt: TGTGCCAGTAGAGAGTTAGACACCTTCTATGGCTACACCTTC; cdr3_aa: CASRELDTFYGYTF; clone_size: .; v_call: TRBV19; j_call: TRBJ1-2; d_call: .; cdr3_length: 14
cdr3_nt: TGTGCCAGCAGTCCCCGGGGATCTGAAGCTTTCTTT; cdr3_aa: CASSPRGSEAFF; clone_size: once; v_call: TRBV12-3/TRBV12-4; j_call: TRBJ1-1; d_call: .; cdr3_length: 12
cdr3_nt: TGTGCCAGCAGCTTGGGGACAGGGGAGGCTGAAGCTTTCTTT; cdr3_aa: CASSLGTGEAEAFF; clone_size: .; v_call: TRBV5-6; j_call: TRBJ1-1; d_call: TRBD1; cdr3_length: 14
cdr3_nt: TGCAGTGCTAGTTCGGGGGGCGCGAGTGGGGAGCTGTTTTTT; cdr3_aa: CSASSGGASGELFF; clone_size: .; v_call: TRBV20-1; j_call: TRBJ2-2; d_call: .; cdr3_length: 14
cdr3_nt: TGTGCCAGTAGTCCTCGGGGAGGCCCCGACGGCTACACCTTC; cdr3_aa: CASSPRGGPDGYTF; clone_size: .; v_call: TRBV19; j_call: TRBJ1-2; d_call: .; cdr3_length: 14
cdr3_nt: TGTGCCAGTAGTAAGCGATCGGGGGGGTCCGATAACTATGGCTACACCTTC; cdr3_aa: CASSKRSGGSDNYGYTF; clone_size: .; v_call: TRBV19; j_call: TRBJ1-2; d_call: .; cdr3_length: 17
cdr3_nt: TGTGCCAGCAGTGCTGGGACTAGCGGGGTCTCCTACGAGCAGTACTTC; cdr3_aa: CASSAGTSGVSYEQYF; clone_size: .; v_call: TRBV6-6; j_call: TRBJ2-7; d_call: TRBD2; cdr3_length: 16
cdr3_nt: TGTGCCAGCAGCTTAGCACCGCGGGGGCCCATAGATACGCAGTATTTT; cdr3_aa: CASSLAPRGPIDTQYF; clone_size: .; v_call: TRBV7-8; j_call: TRBJ2-3; d_call: .; cdr3_length: 16
cdr3_nt: TGTGCCAGCTCACCCGACAGGGACTATGGCTACACCTTC; cdr3_aa: CASSPDRDYGYTF; clone_size: .; v_call: TRBV18; j_call: TRBJ1-2; d_call: TRBD1; cdr3_length: 13
cdr3_nt: TGTGCCAGCAGCCAAGTCGCTCTTTGGAGCGGGGATGAGACCCAGTACTTC; cdr3_aa: CASSQVALWSGDETQYF; clone_size: .; v_call: TRBV14; j_call: TRBJ2-5; d_call: TRBD2; cdr3_length: 17
cdr3_nt: TGTGCCAGCAGCGGAACAGGGGGCATCAACGAGCAGTACTTC; cdr3_aa: CASSGTGGINEQYF; clone_size: once; v_call: TRBV7-8; j_call: TRBJ2-7; d_call: TRBD1; cdr3_length: 14
cdr3_nt: TGTGCCAGCAACTTCGACAGGAGCCTATACGAGCAGTACTTC; cdr3_aa: CASNFDRSLYEQYF; clone_size: .; v_call: TRBV30; j_call: TRBJ2-7; d_call: .; cdr3_length: 14